The rows below give T cell receptor beta chains drawn from one sample of a study of T cell responses to AZD1222 COVID-19 vaccine. This table comes from immunoSEQ multiplex PCR, and its TCRdb copy is limited to in-frame clones, with some not included. The table records some 120,000 clones, approximately 85% of them present only once. The input for sequencing was peripheral blood, taken on day 0 of AZD1222 vaccination. The receptors come from an adult in good health. Each CDR3 is given with its conserved first and last residue. The D gene is left open where the match is weak. Clone size is given for some rows only: seen once, a few or many times, or a class if the clone is expanded.

j_call | d_call | clone_size | v_call | cdr3_aa | cdr3_nt
TRBJ1-1 | . | . | TRBV29-1 | CSVGEGYTEAFF | TGCAGCGTTGGGGAGGGATACACTGAAGCTTTCTTT
TRBJ1-2 | . | . | TRBV30 | CAWARTVKNYGYTF | TGTGCCTGGGCTAGGACAGTCAAGAACTATGGCTACACCTTC
TRBJ2-2 | . | . | TRBV28 | CASGPPGYTGELFF | TGTGCCAGCGGCCCCCCAGGTTATACCGGGGAGCTGTTTTTT
TRBJ1-5 | . | . | TRBV28 | CASITGLLNQPQHF | TGTGCCAGCATAACGGGGCTGTTGAATCAGCCCCAGCATTTT
TRBJ1-2 | . | . | TRBV11-2 | CASSLHWANYGYTF | TGTGCCAGCAGCTTACACTGGGCTAACTATGGCTACACCTTC
TRBJ1-1 | . | . | TRBV18 | CASSGGPNTEAFF | TGTGCCAGCTCAGGGGGCCCAAACACTGAAGCTTTCTTT
TRBJ2-5 | TRBD2 | . | TRBV10-2 | CASSELVAGGETQYF | TGCGCCAGCAGTGAGTTGGTAGCGGGGGGGGAGACCCAGTACTTC
TRBJ2-2 | . | . | TRBV15 | CATSRGGANTGELFF | TGTGCCACCAGCAGAGGGGGCGCGAACACCGGGGAGCTGTTTTTT
TRBJ1-6 | . | . | TRBV3-1/TRBV3-2 | CASSQGGNSPLHF | TGTGCCAGCAGCCAAGGGGGCAATTCACCCCTCCACTTT
TRBJ2-1 | TRBD2 | . | TRBV4-2 | CASSQVPTSGGPKGEQFF | TGTGCCAGCAGCCAAGTCCCTACTAGCGGGGGCCCCAAGGGTGAGCAGTTCTTC
TRBJ1-4 | . | . | TRBV12-3/TRBV12-4 | CASSLVRREKLFF | TGTGCCAGCAGTTTAGTCAGACGTGAAAAACTGTTTTTT
TRBJ2-7 | . | . | TRBV18 | CASSPPSGHEQYF | TGTGCCAGCTCACCACCGTCGGGTCACGAGCAGTACTTC
TRBJ2-7 | . | . | TRBV11-3 | CASSPQAASYEQYF | TGTGCCAGCAGTCCACAGGCTGCTTCCTACGAGCAGTACTTC
TRBJ2-3 | . | . | TRBV4-3 | CASSRGTYGTDTQYF | TGCGCCAGCAGCCGCGGGACTTACGGAACCGATACGCAGTATTTT
TRBJ1-2 | . | . | TRBV24-1 | CATSDLSSFHGYTF | TGTGCCACCAGTGATTTGTCCTCGTTCCATGGCTACACCTTC
TRBJ1-5 | . | few | TRBV7-2 | CASSLYGGSANNQPQHF | TGTGCCAGCAGCTTATATGGGGGCTCGGCAAACAATCAGCCCCAGCATTTT
TRBJ2-3 | TRBD2 | . | TRBV28 | CASSSVLAGGHDTQYF | TGTGCCAGCAGCTCTGTGCTAGCGGGGGGGCACGATACGCAGTATTTT
TRBJ2-5 | TRBD2 | . | TRBV11-3 | CASTGLAGGQETQYF | TGTGCCAGCACGGGACTAGCGGGGGGGCAAGAGACCCAGTACTTC
TRBJ2-7 | TRBD1 | . | TRBV28 | CASSPRGRSGGTYEQYF | TGTGCCAGCAGCCCCCGAGGTAGGTCAGGGGGCACCTACGAGCAGTACTTC
TRBJ1-2 | . | . | TRBV11-2 | CASSLDRAYGYTF | TGTGCCAGCAGCTTAGATCGGGCGTATGGCTACACCTTC
TRBJ1-2 | . | . | TRBV4-2 | CASSQGVGGSHGYTF | TGTGCCAGCAGCCAAGGGGTTGGGGGGTCCCATGGCTACACCTTC
TRBJ2-7 | TRBD2 | . | TRBV27 | CASISSGGPPYEQYF | TGTGCCAGCATCTCTAGCGGGGGGCCCCCCTACGAGCAGTACTTC
TRBJ1-2 | . | . | TRBV28 | CASSLLHYYGYTF | TGTGCCAGCAGTTTATTGCACTACTATGGCTACACCTTC
TRBJ1-5 | . | . | TRBV24-1 | CATSPGGAGQPQHF | TGTGCCACCAGCCCTGGGGGCGCGGGTCAGCCCCAGCATTTT
TRBJ2-7 | . | . | TRBV5-1 | CASSRGYEQYF | TGCGCCAGCAGCCGAGGGTACGAGCAGTACTTC
TRBJ1-3 | TRBD1 | . | TRBV19 | CASRDPTGTGSPSGNTIYF | TGTGCCAGTAGAGATCCTACCGGGACAGGGAGCCCCTCTGGAAACACCATATATTTT
TRBJ2-7 | TRBD2 | . | TRBV6-2/TRBV6-3 | CASSYGLAGGYEQYF | TGTGCCAGCAGTTACGGACTAGCGGGGGGCTACGAGCAGTACTTC
TRBJ1-6 | TRBD1 | . | TRBV28 | CASSFDLGTGAFPSPLHF | TGTGCCAGCAGTTTTGATTTAGGGACAGGGGCTTTTCCTTCACCCCTCCACTTT
TRBJ2-3 | TRBD2 | . | TRBV30 | CAWSELGGSADTQYF | TGTGCCTGGAGTGAGTTGGGGGGGTCCGCAGATACGCAGTATTTT
TRBJ1-1 | . | . | TRBV4-3 | CASSQETSGTTEAFF | TGCGCCAGCAGCCAAGAAACCTCAGGGACCACTGAAGCTTTCTTT
TRBJ2-7 | . | once | TRBV28 | CASSLEFGEQYF | TGTGCCAGCAGTTTAGAGTTTGGAGAGCAGTACTTC
TRBJ1-5 | . | . | TRBV9 | CASSVAAGYAQHF | TGTGCCAGCAGCGTAGCTGCAGGGTATGCCCAGCATTTT
TRBJ1-2 | . | . | TRBV28 | CASSPPRGFGYTF | TGTGCCAGCAGCCCCCCAAGGGGCTTCGGCTACACCTTC
TRBJ2-1 | . | . | TRBV7-2 | CASSLVGGAVNEQFF | TGTGCCAGCAGCTTAGTGGGGGGCGCGGTCAATGAGCAGTTCTTC
TRBJ1-2 | . | . | TRBV5-6 | CASSSGDNDYGYTF | TGTGCCAGCAGCTCCGGGGATAACGACTATGGCTACACCTTC
TRBJ2-5 | . | . | TRBV18 | CASSPKGWETQYF | TGTGCCAGCTCACCAAAAGGGTGGGAGACCCAGTACTTC
TRBJ1-1 | . | . | TRBV14 | CASSQDDGPLVDTEAFF | TGTGCCAGCAGCCAAGATGATGGGCCCCTGGTGGACACTGAAGCTTTCTTT
TRBJ1-1 | . | . | TRBV6-2/TRBV6-3 | CASSSRDNTEAFF | TGTGCCAGCAGTTCCAGAGACAACACTGAAGCTTTCTTT
TRBJ1-5 | . | once | TRBV27 | CASRNSGGGQPQHF | TGTGCCAGCCGAAACAGTGGGGGGGGGCAGCCCCAGCATTTT
TRBJ2-5 | TRBD2 | . | TRBV29-1 | CSVEEGTSGGTTETQYF | TGCAGCGTTGAAGAGGGGACTAGCGGGGGGACTACAGAGACCCAGTACTTC
TRBJ1-2 | . | . | TRBV3-1/TRBV3-2 | CASSLRSGVGYGYTF | TGTGCCAGCAGCCTCCGGTCGGGGGTTGGCTATGGCTACACCTTC
TRBJ2-7 | . | . | TRBV28 | CASSFGGVAYEQYF | TGTGCCAGCAGTTTTGGAGGGGTTGCCTACGAGCAGTACTTC
TRBJ1-3 | . | . | TRBV28 | CASSSPHSGNTIYF | TGTGCCAGCAGTTCCCCTCACTCTGGAAACACCATATATTTT
TRBJ1-1 | . | . | TRBV15 | CATSAQRNTEAFF | TGTGCCACCAGCGCTCAGCGGAATACTGAAGCTTTCTTT
TRBJ2-5 | TRBD2 | . | TRBV7-2 | CASRLAGGPETQYF | TGTGCCAGCAGACTAGCGGGGGGGCCGGAGACCCAGTACTTC
TRBJ2-7 | . | . | TRBV6-1 | CASSELDHEQYF | TGTGCCAGCAGTGAACTTGACCACGAGCAGTACTTC
TRBJ1-3 | . | . | TRBV7-2 | CASSLGQSTGNTIYF | TGTGCCAGCAGCTTAGGACAGTCGACTGGAAACACCATATATTTT